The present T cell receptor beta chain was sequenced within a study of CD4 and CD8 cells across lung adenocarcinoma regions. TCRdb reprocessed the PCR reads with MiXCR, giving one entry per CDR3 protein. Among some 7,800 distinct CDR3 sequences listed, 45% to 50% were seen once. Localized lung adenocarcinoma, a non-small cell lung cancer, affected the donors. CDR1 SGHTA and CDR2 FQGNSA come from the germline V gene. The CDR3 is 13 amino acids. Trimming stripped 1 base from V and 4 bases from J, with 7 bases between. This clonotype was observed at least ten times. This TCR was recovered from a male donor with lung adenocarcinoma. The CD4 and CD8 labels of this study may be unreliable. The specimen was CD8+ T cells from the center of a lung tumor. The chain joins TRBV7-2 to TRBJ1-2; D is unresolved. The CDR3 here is CASSLDSVYGYTF. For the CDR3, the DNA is TGTGCCAGCAGCTTAGACAGCGTCTATGGCTACACCTTC.